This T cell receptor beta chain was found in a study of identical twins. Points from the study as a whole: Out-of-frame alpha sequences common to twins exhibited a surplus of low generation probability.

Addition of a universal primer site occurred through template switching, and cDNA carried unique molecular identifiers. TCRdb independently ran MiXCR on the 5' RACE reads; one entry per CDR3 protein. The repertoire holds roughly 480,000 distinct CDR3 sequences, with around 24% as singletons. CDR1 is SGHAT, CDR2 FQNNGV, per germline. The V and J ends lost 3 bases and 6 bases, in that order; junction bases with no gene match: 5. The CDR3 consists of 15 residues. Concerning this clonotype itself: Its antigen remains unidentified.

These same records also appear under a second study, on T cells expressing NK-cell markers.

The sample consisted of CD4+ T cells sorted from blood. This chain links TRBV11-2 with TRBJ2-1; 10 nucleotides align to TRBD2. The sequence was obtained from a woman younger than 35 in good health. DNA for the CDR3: TGTGCCAGCAGCTTGCCAGCGGGAGGGCTCAATGAGCAGTTCTTC. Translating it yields CASSLPAGGLNEQFF.